This record concerns one TCR beta chain sequence. The data were obtained in a study of tumor-infiltrating lymphocytes in oesophageal squamous cell carcinoma. This CDR3 is 13 amino acids long. CDR1 SGHTA and CDR2 FQGNSA come from the germline V gene. The J segment lost 6 bases and the V segment lost 4 bases, leaving 3 bases of the junction unmatched. In TCRdb, the PCR reads were re-called with MiXCR into one record per CDR3 protein. This table holds some 16,000 distinct CDR3 sequences, 50% found once. The genes are TRBV7-2 and TRBJ2-7; 10 bases line up with TRBD2. The receptor comes from a male donor with esophageal squamous cell carcinoma. The source material was esophageal tumor tissue. CDR3 amino acids: CASSSRLAGEQYF. DNA for the CDR3: TGTGCCAGCAGCTCTCGACTAGCGGGCGAGCAGTACTTC.